This T cell receptor (beta chain) was sequenced during a study of cytotoxic CD8 clonotypes in ibrutinib-treated CLL. V gave up 6 bases and J gave up 7 bases, with 16 bases separating them. The CDR3 spans 13 residues. The germline V gene encodes CDR1 MNHGY and CDR2 SVAAGI. The method was immunoSEQ multiplex PCR; TCRdb's version includes in-frame clones alone and lacks a portion of them. The sample holds tens of thousands of clones, just over 85% seen once. The specimen comprised PBMCs, sampled before ibrutinib treatment. The sequence derives from a human donor with chronic lymphocytic leukemia. This chain joins TRBV6-9 and TRBJ2-7; no definite D call. DNA for the CDR3: TGTGCCAGCAGACTCGATGTGGCAAAGGAGCAGTACTTC. It encodes CASRLDVAKEQYF.